This TCR beta chain was recovered during a study of cytomegalovirus exposure and HLA in healthy donors. Unmatched junction bases numbered 4, after V lost 6 bases and J lost 0 bases. The germline gives CDR1 MDHEN, CDR2 SYDVKM. This CDR3 region has 15 residues. Note on this clone: Its specificity is not known. The sample holds other DNA sequences that translate to the same CDR3.

Findings and caveats of the study: Sequence variants that were highly shared formed a cluster that was likely a sequencing artifact. In an earlier analysis, most TCR beta V segments were productive about 87% or about 30% of the time.

Vbeta (60) and Jbeta (13) primers were used in the PCR. Sequencing was performed with immunoSEQ multiplex PCR; in TCRdb, only in-frame clones are kept and a portion is missing. The profile shows 150,000 to 200,000 clones, 65% to 80% of them singletons. The source material was PBMCs. The source of this sequence is a male donor in good health and CMV-seronegative. The V gene is TRBV28, the J gene TRBJ2-2; 7 nucleotides agree with TRBD1. The CDR3 reads CASSPGTANTGELFF. The CDR3, as DNA: TGTGCCAGCAGCCCCGGGACAGCGAACACCGGGGAGCTGTTTTTT.